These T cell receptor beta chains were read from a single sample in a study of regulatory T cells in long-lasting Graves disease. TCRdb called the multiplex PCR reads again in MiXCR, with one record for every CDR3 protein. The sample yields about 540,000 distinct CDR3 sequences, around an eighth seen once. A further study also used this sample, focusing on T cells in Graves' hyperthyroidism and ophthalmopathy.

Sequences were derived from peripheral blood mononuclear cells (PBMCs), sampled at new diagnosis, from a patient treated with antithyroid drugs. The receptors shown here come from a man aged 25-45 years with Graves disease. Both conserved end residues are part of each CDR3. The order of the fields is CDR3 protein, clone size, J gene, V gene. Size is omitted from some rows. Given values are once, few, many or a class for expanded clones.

CDR3aa: CASSPFREETQYF
abundance: many
j_gene: TRBJ2-5
v_gene: TRBV14

CDR3aa: CASSFTSVNTGELFF
abundance: few
j_gene: TRBJ2-2
v_gene: TRBV5-4

CDR3aa: CATRPGTSGSGEQYF
abundance: many
j_gene: TRBJ2-7
v_gene: TRBV15

CDR3aa: CASSYGQGVQPQHF
abundance: many
j_gene: TRBJ1-5
v_gene: TRBV27

CDR3aa: CAGSSWGKGSTDTQYF
abundance: .
j_gene: TRBJ2-3
v_gene: TRBV12-3/TRBV12-4

CDR3aa: CASSLAGESYNEQFF
abundance: many
j_gene: TRBJ2-1
v_gene: TRBV5-1

CDR3aa: CASSVEGTDNQPQHF
abundance: few
j_gene: TRBJ1-5
v_gene: TRBV9

CDR3aa: CAGRQGQETQYF
abundance: many
j_gene: TRBJ2-5
v_gene: TRBV2

CDR3aa: CSAREKRDRARGQPQHF
abundance: many
j_gene: TRBJ1-5
v_gene: TRBV20-1

CDR3aa: CASSFSSSYWYEQYF
abundance: many
j_gene: TRBJ2-7
v_gene: TRBV11-2

CDR3aa: CASSHEPRRSGNTIYF
abundance: few
j_gene: TRBJ1-3
v_gene: TRBV6-1

CDR3aa: CASSPGGETQFF
abundance: .
j_gene: TRBJ2-1
v_gene: TRBV6-2/TRBV6-3

CDR3aa: CASSLGGTYNDQFF
abundance: .
j_gene: TRBJ2-1
v_gene: TRBV5-1

CDR3aa: CATTYRGLGTSGRPYGQYF
abundance: .
j_gene: TRBJ2-7
v_gene: TRBV7-9

CDR3aa: CASGLSLAEMHMDTQYF
abundance: many
j_gene: TRBJ2-3
v_gene: TRBV12-5

CDR3aa: CAISESYRGAEAFF
abundance: many
j_gene: TRBJ1-1
v_gene: TRBV10-3

CDR3aa: CSARAATNTGELFF
abundance: many
j_gene: TRBJ2-2
v_gene: TRBV29-1

CDR3aa: CASMDVSITNEKLFF
abundance: many
j_gene: TRBJ1-4
v_gene: TRBV27

CDR3aa: CASTPTLSGRLINEQFF
abundance: few
j_gene: TRBJ2-1
v_gene: TRBV19

CDR3aa: CSVELAETQYF
abundance: many
j_gene: TRBJ2-5
v_gene: TRBV29-1

CDR3aa: CASRPTSGSYNEQFF
abundance: many
j_gene: TRBJ2-1
v_gene: TRBV7-2